Presented here are 6 T cell receptor beta chains from one specimen sequenced in a study of OX40 agonist ivuxolimab in advanced cancers. Data came from immunoSEQ multiplex PCR; TCRdb stores just in-frame clones and leaves some out. The profile shows about 51,000 clones, 60% to 80% of them singletons. The sequencing used CD4+ or CD8+ T cells sorted from blood, collected in a trial of the OX40 agonist ivuxolimab. The receptor set was obtained from an adult with an advanced solid tumor such as melanoma, head and neck, liver or kidney cancer.

This clone was seen just once. The chain links TRBV11-2 to TRBJ2-2; D gene unclear. The germline CDR1 and CDR2 sequences are SGHAT and FQNNGV. V was trimmed by 5 bases and J by 3 bases, leaving 7 bases between them. The CDR3 contains 13 residues. CDR3 in amino acids: CASSMKYTGELFF. CDR3 nucleotides: TGTGCCAGCAGCATGAAGTACACCGGGGAGCTGTTTTTT.

The chain employs TRBV15 and TRBJ1-1; no reliable D call. CDR3 length: 14 residues. V was cut by 0 bases and J by 5 bases, with 10 bases left in between. Germline V gene lookup returns CDR1 LNHNV and CDR2 YYDKDF (reference sequence). The CDR3 region has the DNA TGTGCCACCAGCAGAGATCAGCGGGTAACTGAAGCTTTCTTT. The encoded protein is CATSRDQRVTEAFF.

The chain links TRBV7-3 to TRBJ1-6; no reliable D call. The germline gives CDR1 SGHTA, CDR2 FQGTGA. With 0 bases removed from V and 6 bases from J, the gap between germline ends came to 3 bases. This CDR3 contains 13 residues. The CDR3 sequence: CASSLTANSPLHF. Written as DNA, the CDR3 is TGTGCCAGCAGCTTAACAGCTAATTCACCCCTCCACTTT.

This clone was picked up one time. The chain recombines TRBV25-1 with TRBJ1-6; the match to TRBD1 covers 10 bases. The CDR3 spans 15 residues. The V gene end was trimmed by 4 bases and the J gene end by 9 bases; junction bases not matched to a gene: 6. CDR1 MGHDK and CDR2 SYGVNS come from the germline V gene. CDR3 coding DNA: TGTGCCAGCAGTGGACAGGGGGCGCTCAGTTCACCCCTCCACTTT. Its translation is CASSGQGALSSPLHF.

The V call is TRBV19, the J call TRBJ1-2; maybe TRBD1 (6 bases). The germline V gene has CDR1 LNHDA and CDR2 SQIVND (reference sequence). Trimming pared 4 bases from V and 1 base from J, leaving 10 bases between. The CDR3 extends over 14 amino acids. CDR3 sequence: CASSTGTNNYGYTF. The CDR3 coding sequence is TGTGCCAGTAGTACAGGGACAAATAACTATGGCTACACCTTC.

This CDR3 reads CASSLGTSGPLSQYF. The DNA for the CDR3 is TGTGCCAGCTCACTTGGGACTAGCGGGCCGCTTTCCCAGTACTTC. The chain has TRBV18 and TRBJ2-5; 12 positions agree with TRBD2. J lost 9 bases, V lost 4 bases, and 9 bases had no gene match. Germline V lookup: CDR1 KGHSH, CDR2 LQKENI. The CDR3 has 15 residues.